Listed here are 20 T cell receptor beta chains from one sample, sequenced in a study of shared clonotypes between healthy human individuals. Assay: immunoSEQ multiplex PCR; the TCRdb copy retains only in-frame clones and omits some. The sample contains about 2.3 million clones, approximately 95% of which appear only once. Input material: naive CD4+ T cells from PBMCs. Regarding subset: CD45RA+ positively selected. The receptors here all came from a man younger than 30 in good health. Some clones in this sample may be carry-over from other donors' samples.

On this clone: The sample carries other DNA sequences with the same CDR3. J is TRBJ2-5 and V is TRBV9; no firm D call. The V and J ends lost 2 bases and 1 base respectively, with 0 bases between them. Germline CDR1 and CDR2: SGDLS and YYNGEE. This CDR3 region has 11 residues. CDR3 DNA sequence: TGTGCCAGCAGCGTCCAAGAGACCCAGTACTTC. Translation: CASSVQETQYF.

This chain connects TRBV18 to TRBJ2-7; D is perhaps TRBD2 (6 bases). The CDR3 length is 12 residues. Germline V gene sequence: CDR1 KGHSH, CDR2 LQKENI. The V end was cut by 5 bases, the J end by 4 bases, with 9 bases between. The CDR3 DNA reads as TGTGCCAGCTCAACTGCGGGGTACGAGCAGTACTTC. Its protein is CASSTAGYEQYF.

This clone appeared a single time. CDR3 region: CASSLGGDKTEQYF. The CDR3 coding sequence is TGTGCCAGCAGCTTAGGCGGTGATAAGACCGAGCAGTACTTC. The genes are TRBV7-8 and TRBJ2-7; D gene unclear. From germline, CDR1 is SGHVS and CDR2 FQNEAQ. There are 14 residues in the CDR3. V dropped 1 base and J dropped 6 bases, with 13 bases sitting between them.

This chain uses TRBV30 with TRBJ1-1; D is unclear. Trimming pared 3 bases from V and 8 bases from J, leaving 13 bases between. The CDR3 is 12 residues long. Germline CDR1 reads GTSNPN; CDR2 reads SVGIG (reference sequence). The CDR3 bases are TGTGCCTGGAGGGGTCGGACGCTGGAAGCTTTCTTT. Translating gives CAWRGRTLEAFF.

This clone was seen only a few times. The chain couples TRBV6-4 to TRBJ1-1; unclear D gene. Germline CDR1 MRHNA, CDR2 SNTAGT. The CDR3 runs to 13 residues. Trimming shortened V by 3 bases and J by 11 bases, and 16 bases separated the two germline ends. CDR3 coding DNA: TGTGCCAGCAGTGATGTGGTGGGTAGGGCCGCTTTCTTT. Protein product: CASSDVVGRAAFF.

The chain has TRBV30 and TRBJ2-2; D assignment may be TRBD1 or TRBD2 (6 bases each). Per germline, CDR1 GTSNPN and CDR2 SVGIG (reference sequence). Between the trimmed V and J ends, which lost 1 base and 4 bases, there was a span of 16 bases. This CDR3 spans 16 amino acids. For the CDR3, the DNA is TGTGCCTGGAGTGGGAGGGGGAGGCCGGGCACCGGGGAGCTGTTTTTT. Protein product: CAWSGRGRPGTGELFF.

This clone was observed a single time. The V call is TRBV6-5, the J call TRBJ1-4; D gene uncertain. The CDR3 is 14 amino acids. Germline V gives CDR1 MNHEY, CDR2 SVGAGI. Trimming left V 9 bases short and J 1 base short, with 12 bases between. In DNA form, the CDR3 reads TGTGCCAGTCGGGGTTTTGGAACTAATGAAAAACTGTTTTTT. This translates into CASRGFGTNEKLFF.

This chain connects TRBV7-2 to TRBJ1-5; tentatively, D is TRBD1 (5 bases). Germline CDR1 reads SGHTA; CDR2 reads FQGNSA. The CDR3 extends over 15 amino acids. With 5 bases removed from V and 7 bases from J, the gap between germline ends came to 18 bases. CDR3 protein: CASSNKGGGVQPQHF. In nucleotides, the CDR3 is TGTGCCAGCAGCAATAAGGGTGGGGGGGTACAGCCCCAGCATTTT.

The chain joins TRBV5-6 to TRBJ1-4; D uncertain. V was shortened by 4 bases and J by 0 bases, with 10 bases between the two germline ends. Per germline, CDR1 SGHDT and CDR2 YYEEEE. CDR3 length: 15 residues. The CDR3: CASSNYGTTNEKLFF. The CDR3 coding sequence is TGTGCCAGCAGCAACTACGGAACAACTAATGAAAAACTGTTTTTT.

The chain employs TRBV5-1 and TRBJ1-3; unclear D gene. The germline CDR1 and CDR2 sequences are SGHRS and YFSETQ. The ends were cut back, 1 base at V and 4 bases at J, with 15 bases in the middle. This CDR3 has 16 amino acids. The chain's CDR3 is CASSLSRAGDGNTIYF. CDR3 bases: TGCGCCAGCAGCTTGTCTAGGGCAGGCGACGGAAACACCATATATTTT.

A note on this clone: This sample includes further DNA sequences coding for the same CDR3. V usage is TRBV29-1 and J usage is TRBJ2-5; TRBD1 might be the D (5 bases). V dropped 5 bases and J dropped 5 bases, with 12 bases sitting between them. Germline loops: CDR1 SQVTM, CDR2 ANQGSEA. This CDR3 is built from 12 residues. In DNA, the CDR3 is TGCAGCGTTCTTGCAGGGTCCGAGACCCAGTACTTC. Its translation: CSVLAGSETQYF. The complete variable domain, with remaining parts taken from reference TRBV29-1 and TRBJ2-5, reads SAVISQKPSRDICQRGTSLTIQCQVDSQVTMMFWYRQQPGQSLTLIATANQGSEATYESGFVIDKFPISRPNLTFSTLTVSNMSPEDSSIYLCSVLAGSETQYFGPGTRLLVL.

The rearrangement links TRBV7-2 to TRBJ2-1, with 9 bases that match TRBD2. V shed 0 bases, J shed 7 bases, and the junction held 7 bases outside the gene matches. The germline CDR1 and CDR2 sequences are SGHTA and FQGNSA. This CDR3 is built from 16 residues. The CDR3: CASSLAGVAGVNEQFF. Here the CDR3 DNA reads TGTGCCAGCAGCTTAGCGGGGGTAGCGGGAGTTAATGAGCAGTTCTTC.

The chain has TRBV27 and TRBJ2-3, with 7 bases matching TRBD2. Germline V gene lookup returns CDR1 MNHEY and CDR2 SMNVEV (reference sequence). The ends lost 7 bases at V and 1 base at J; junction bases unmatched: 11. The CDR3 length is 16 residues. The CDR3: CASKLLAFQGTDTQYF. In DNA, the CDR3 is TGTGCCAGCAAGCTACTAGCGTTCCAAGGCACAGATACGCAGTATTTT.

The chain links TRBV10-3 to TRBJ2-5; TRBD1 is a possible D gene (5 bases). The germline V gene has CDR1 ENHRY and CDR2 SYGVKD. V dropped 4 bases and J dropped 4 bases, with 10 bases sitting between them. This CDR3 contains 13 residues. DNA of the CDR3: TGTGCCATCAGTGCCGCAGGGCCAGAGACCCAGTACTTC. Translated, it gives CAISAAGPETQYF.

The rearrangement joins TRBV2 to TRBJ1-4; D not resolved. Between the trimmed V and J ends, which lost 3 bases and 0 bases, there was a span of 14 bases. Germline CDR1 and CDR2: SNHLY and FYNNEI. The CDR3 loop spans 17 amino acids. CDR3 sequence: CASSDGRNLPTNEKLFF. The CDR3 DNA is TGTGCCAGCAGTGACGGACGGAACCTTCCAACTAATGAAAAACTGTTTTTT.

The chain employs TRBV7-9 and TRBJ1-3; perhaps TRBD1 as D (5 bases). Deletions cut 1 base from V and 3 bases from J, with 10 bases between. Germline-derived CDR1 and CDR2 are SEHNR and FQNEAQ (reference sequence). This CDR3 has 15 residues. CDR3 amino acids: CASSLGAGSGNTIYF. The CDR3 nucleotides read TGTGCCAGCAGCTTAGGGGCAGGGAGTGGAAACACCATATATTTT.

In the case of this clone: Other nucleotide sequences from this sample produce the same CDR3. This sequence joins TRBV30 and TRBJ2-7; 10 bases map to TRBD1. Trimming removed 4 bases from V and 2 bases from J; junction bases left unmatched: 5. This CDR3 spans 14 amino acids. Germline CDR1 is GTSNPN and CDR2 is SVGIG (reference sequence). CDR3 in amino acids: CAWNRDRGPYEQYF. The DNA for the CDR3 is TGTGCCTGGAACCGGGACAGGGGACCCTACGAGCAGTACTTC.

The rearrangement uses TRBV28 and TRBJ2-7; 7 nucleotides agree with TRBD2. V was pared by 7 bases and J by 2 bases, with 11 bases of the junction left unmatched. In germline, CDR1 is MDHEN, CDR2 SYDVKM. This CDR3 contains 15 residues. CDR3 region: CASTLWRERPYEQYF. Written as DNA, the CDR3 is TGTGCCAGCACCTTGTGGCGGGAGAGACCCTACGAGCAGTACTTC.

CDR3 loop: CASSVGYPTGPRGNTIYF. The CDR3 nucleotides read TGTGCCAGCAGCGTAGGGTATCCAACAGGCCCGAGAGGAAACACCATATATTTT. J is TRBJ1-3 and V is TRBV9; the D gene is possibly TRBD1 (5 bases). The germline V gene has CDR1 SGDLS and CDR2 YYNGEE. The CDR3 has 18 amino acids. The germline V and J ends were trimmed by 0 bases and 4 bases, with 20 bases remaining between them. The variable domain in full, completed from reference TRBV9 and TRBJ1-3, reads DSGVTQTPKHLITATGQRVTLRCSPRSGDLSVYWYQQSLDQGLQFLIQYYNGEERAKGNILERFSAQQFPDLHSELNLSSLELGDSALYFCASSVGYPTGPRGNTIYFGEGSWLTVV.

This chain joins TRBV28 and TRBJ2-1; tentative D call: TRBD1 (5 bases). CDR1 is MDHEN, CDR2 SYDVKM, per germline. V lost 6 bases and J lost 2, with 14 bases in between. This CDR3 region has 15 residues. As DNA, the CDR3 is TGTGCCAGCAGCCCCCAGGGCGGCGCCTACAATGAGCAGTTCTTC. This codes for CASSPQGGAYNEQFF.